This T cell receptor (beta chain) was obtained from a study of T cells in Graves' hyperthyroidism and ophthalmopathy. The germline CDR1 and CDR2 sequences are SNHLY and FYNNEI. V gave up 5 bases and J gave up 13 bases, with 12 bases separating them. The CDR3 runs to 11 residues. RNA transcripts gave rise to amplified TCR beta CDR3 regions. First-round RT-PCR targeting the TCR CDR3 was performed with the HTBI primer set. TCRdb passed the multiplex PCR reads through MiXCR, listing each CDR3 protein once. This sample carries some 350,000 distinct CDR3 sequences, about 25% of them seen once, and the ten largest clones take around 67%. This clonotype occurred many times.

Sequencing was performed on blood. The sequence derives from a man between 45 and 60 years old with Graves' hyperthyroidism. V gene TRBV2 combines with J gene TRBJ2-1, with D perhaps TRBD2 (6 bases). CDR3 in amino acids: CASSPGGLQFF. DNA of the CDR3: TGTGCCAGCAGTCCTGGGGGGTTACAGTTCTTC.